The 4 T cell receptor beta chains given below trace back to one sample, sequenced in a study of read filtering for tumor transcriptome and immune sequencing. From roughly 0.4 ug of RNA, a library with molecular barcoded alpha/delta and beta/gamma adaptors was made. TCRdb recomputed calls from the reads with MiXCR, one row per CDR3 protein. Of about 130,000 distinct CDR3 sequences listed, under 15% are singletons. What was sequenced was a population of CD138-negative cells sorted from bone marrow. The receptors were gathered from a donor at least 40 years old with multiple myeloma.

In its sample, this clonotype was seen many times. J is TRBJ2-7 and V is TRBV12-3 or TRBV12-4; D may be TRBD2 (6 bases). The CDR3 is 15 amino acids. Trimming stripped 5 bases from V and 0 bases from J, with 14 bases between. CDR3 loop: CASSHRERLSYEQYF. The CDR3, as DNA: TGTGCCAGCAGTCACCGGGAGAGGCTCTCCTACGAGCAGTACTTC.

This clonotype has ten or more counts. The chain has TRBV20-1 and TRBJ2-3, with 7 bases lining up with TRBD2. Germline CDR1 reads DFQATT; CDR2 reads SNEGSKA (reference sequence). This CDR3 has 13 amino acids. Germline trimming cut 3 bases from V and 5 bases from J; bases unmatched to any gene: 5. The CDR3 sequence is CSASGGRGDTQYF. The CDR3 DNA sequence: TGCAGTGCTAGTGGCGGGAGAGGAGATACGCAGTATTTT.

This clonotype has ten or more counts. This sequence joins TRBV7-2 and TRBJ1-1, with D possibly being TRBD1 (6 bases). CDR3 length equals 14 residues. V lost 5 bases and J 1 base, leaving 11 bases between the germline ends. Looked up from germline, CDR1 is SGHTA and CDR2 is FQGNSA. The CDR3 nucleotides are TGTGCCAGCAGCCCGAGACAGGCGAACACTGAAGCTTTCTTT. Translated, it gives CASSPRQANTEAFF.

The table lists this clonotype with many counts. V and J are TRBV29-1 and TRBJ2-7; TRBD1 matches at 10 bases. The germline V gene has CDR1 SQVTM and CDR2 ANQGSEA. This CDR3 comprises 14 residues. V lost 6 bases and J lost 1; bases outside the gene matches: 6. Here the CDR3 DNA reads TGCAGCGTCGGCGGGGGACAGGGGTCCTACGAGCAGTACTTC. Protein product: CSVGGGQGSYEQYF.